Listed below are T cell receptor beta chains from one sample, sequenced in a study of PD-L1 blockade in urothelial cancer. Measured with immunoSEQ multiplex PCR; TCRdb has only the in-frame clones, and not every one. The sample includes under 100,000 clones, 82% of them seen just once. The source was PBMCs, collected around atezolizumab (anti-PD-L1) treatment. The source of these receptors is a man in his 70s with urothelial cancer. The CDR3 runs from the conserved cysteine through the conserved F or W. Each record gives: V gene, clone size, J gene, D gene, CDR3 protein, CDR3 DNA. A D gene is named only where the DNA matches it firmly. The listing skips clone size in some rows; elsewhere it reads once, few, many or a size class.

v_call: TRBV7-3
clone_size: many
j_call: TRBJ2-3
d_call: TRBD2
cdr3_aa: CASSLTSGVTDTQYF
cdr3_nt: TGTGCCAGCAGCTTGACTAGCGGGGTCACAGATACGCAGTATTTT

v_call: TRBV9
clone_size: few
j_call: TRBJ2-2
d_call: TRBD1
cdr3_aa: CASSGGQGTGELFF
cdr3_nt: TGTGCCAGCAGCGGGGGACAGGGGACCGGGGAGCTGTTTTTT

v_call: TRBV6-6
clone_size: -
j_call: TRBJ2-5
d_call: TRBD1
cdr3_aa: CASSLGQGAQETQYF
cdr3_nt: TGTGCCAGCAGTCTAGGACAGGGGGCTCAAGAGACCCAGTACTTC

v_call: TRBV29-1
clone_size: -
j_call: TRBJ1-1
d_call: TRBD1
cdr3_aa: CSALRAGGDTEAFF
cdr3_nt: TGCAGCGCCCTGAGGGCAGGGGGTGACACTGAAGCTTTCTTT

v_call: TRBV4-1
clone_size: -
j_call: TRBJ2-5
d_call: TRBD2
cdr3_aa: CASSQDGLAETQYF
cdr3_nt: TGCGCCAGCAGCCAAGATGGACTAGCGGAGACCCAGTACTTC

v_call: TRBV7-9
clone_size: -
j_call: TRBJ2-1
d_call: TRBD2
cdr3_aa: CASSHTSGTYNEQFF
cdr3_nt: TGTGCCAGCAGCCATACTAGCGGGACATACAATGAGCAGTTCTTC

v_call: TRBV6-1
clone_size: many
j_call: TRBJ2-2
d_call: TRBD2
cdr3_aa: CASSEASGSGELFF
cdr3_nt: TGTGCCAGCAGTGAAGCTAGCGGGAGCGGGGAGCTGTTTTTT

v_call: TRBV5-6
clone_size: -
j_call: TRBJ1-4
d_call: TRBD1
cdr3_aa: CASSLRTGGNEKLFF
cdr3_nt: TGTGCCAGCAGCCTCAGGACAGGGGGCAATGAAAAACTGTTTTTT

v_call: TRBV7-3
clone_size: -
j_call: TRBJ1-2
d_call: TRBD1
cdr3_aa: CASSFGQGGYGYTF
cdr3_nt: TGTGCCAGCAGCTTTGGACAGGGCGGCTATGGCTACACCTTC

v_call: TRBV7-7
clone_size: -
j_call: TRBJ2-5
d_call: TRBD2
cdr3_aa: CASSRLAGDETQYF
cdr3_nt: TGTGCTAGCAGCAGACTAGCGGGAGACGAGACCCAGTACTTC

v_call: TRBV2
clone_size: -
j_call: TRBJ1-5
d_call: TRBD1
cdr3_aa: CASRADRVGQPQHF
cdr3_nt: TGTGCCAGCAGGGCGGACAGGGTGGGTCAGCCCCAGCATTTT

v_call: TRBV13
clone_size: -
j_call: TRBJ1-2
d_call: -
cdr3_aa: CASSLYDVTEANYGYTF
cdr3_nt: TGTGCCAGCAGCTTATATGACGTGACAGAAGCTAACTATGGCTACACCTTC

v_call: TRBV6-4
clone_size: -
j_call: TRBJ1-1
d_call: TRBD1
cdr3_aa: CASSDSIRQGAVTNTEAFF
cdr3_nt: TGTGCCAGCAGTGACTCGATTAGACAGGGGGCCGTCACGAACACTGAAGCTTTCTTT

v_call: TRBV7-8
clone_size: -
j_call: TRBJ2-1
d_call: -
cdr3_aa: CASSRAGTFSYNEQFF
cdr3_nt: TGTGCCAGCAGCCGCGCCGGGACTTTCTCCTACAATGAGCAGTTCTTC

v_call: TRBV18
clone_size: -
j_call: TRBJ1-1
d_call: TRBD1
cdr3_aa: CASSPRGQGEAFF
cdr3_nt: TGTGCCAGCTCACCACGGGGACAGGGGGAAGCTTTCTTT

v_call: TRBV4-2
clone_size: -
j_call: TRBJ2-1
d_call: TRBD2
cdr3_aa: CASSHLAGGMGGSYNEQFF
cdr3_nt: TGTGCCAGCAGCCACTTAGCGGGAGGCATGGGGGGCTCCTACAATGAGCAGTTCTTC

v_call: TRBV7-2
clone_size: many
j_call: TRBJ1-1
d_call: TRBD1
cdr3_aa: CASSPRTGSNTEAFF
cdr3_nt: TGTGCCAGCAGCCCCAGGACAGGGTCGAACACTGAAGCTTTCTTT

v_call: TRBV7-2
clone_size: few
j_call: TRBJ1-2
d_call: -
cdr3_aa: CASSLAAANYGYTF
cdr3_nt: TGTGCCAGCAGCTTAGCGGCGGCTAACTATGGCTACACCTTC

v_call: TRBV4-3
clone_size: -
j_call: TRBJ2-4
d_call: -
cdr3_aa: CASSQDRGSTLYF
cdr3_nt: TGCGCCAGCAGCCAAGATCGCGGGTCTACCTTGTACTTC

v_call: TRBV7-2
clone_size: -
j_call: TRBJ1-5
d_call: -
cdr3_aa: CASSLQGRSQPQHF
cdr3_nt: TGTGCCAGCAGCTTACAGGGTAGGAGTCAGCCCCAGCATTTT

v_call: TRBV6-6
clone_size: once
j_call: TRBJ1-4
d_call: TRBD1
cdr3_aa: CATKGALNEKLFF
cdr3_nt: TGTGCCACAAAGGGGGCTCTGAATGAAAAACTGTTTTTT

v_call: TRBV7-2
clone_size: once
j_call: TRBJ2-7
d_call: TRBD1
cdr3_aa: CASSQSAGGEQYF
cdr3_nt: TGTGCCAGCAGTCAATCGGCAGGGGGCGAGCAGTACTTC

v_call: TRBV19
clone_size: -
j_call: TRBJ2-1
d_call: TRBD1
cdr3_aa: CASSSRQGDEQFF
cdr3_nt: TGTGCCAGTAGTTCCAGACAGGGAGATGAGCAGTTCTTC

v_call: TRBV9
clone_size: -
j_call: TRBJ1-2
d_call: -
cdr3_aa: CASSVQGNYGYTF
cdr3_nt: TGTGCCAGCAGCGTGCAGGGGAACTATGGCTACACCTTC

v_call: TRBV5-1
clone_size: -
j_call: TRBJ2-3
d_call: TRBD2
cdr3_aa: CASSLAQRGGRDTQYF
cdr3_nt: TGCGCCAGCAGCTTGGCCCAGCGGGGGGGCAGAGATACGCAGTATTTT

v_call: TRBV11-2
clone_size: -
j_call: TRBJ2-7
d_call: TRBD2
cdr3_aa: CASSQSSGPYEQYF
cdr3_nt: TGTGCCAGCAGCCAATCTAGCGGCCCCTACGAGCAGTACTTC

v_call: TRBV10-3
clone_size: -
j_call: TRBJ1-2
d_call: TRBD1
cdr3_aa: CAISEFGTGDYGYTF
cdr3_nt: TGTGCCATCAGTGAGTTCGGGACAGGGGACTATGGCTACACCTTC

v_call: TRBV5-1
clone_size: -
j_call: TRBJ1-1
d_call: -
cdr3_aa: CASSLFQGLNTEAFF
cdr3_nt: TGCGCCAGCAGCCTCTTTCAGGGGCTGAACACTGAAGCTTTCTTT

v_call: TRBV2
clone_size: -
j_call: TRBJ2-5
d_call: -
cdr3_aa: CASSPAGAGQETQYF
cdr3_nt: TGTGCCAGCAGCCCTGCGGGGGCTGGTCAAGAGACCCAGTACTTC

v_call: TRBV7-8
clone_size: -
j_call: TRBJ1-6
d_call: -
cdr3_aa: CASSGAFLNSPLHF
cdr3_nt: TGTGCCAGCAGCGGGGCCTTCCTTAATTCACCCCTCCACTTT

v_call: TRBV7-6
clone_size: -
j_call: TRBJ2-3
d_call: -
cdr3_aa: CASSPQTASVQYF
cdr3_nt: TGTGCCAGCAGCCCCCAGACTGCTAGCGTGCAGTATTTT

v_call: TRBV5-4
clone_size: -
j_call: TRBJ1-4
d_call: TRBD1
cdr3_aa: CASSIGQGATNEKLFF
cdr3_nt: TGTGCCAGCAGCATCGGACAGGGCGCAACTAATGAAAAACTGTTTTTT

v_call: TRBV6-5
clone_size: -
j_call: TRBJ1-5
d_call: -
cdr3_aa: CASSSDRRYQPQHF
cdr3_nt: TGTGCCAGCAGTTCGGACAGACGGTATCAGCCCCAGCATTTT

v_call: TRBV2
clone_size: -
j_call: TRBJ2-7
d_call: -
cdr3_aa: CASRAVGSTYEQYF
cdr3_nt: TGTGCCAGCAGAGCGGTCGGCTCGACCTACGAGCAGTACTTC

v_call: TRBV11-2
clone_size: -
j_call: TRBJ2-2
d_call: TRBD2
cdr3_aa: CASRGLAGTGELFF
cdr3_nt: TGTGCCAGCAGAGGACTAGCGGGAACCGGGGAGCTGTTTTTT

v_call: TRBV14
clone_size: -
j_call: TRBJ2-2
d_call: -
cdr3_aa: CASSQNRANTGELFF
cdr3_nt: TGTGCCAGCAGCCAAAACAGGGCGAACACCGGGGAGCTGTTTTTT

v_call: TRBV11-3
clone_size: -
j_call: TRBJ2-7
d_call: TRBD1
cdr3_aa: CASSQDRASYEQYF
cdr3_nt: TGTGCCAGCAGCCAGGACAGGGCCTCCTACGAGCAGTACTTC

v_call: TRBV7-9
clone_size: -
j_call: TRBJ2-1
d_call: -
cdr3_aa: CASSLGRADLNEQFF
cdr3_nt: TGTGCCAGCAGCTTAGGACGAGCGGATCTCAATGAGCAGTTCTTC

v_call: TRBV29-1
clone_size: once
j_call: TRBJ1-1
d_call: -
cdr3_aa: CSARGGGTEAFF
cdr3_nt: TGCAGCGCCAGAGGTGGCGGCACTGAAGCTTTCTTT

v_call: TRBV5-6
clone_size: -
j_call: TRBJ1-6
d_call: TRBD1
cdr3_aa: CASSRDRANSPLHF
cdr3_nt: TGTGCCAGCAGCAGGGACAGGGCCAATTCACCCCTCCACTTT

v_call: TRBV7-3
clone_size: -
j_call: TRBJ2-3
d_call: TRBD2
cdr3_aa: CASSPGGAGGADTQYF
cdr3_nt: TGTGCCAGCAGCCCTGGGGGGGCGGGAGGTGCAGATACGCAGTATTTT

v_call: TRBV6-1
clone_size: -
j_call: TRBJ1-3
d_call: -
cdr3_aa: CASSKEGMNTIYF
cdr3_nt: TGTGCCAGCAGTAAGGAGGGGATGAACACCATATATTTT

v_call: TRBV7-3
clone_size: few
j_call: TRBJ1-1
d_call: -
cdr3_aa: CASSLGGASEAFF
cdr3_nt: TGTGCCAGCAGCTTAGGGGGGGCTTCCGAAGCTTTCTTT

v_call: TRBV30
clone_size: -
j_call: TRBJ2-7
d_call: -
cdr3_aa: CAARLFSYEQYF
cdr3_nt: TGTGCCGCGAGGCTTTTCTCCTACGAGCAGTACTTC

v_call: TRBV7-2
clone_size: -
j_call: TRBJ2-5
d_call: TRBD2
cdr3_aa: CASSLRSGDQETQYF
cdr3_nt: TGTGCCAGCAGCTTGCGTAGCGGGGACCAAGAGACCCAGTACTTC

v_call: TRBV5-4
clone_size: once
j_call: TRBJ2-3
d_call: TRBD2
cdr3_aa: CASSPEPSGMSTDTQYF
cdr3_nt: TGTGCCAGCAGCCCCGAGCCTAGCGGGATGAGCACAGATACGCAGTATTTT

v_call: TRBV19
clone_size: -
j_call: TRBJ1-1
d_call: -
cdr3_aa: CASSIGQGSFTEAFF
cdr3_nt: TGTGCCAGTAGTATTGGGCAGGGATCGTTCACTGAAGCTTTCTTT

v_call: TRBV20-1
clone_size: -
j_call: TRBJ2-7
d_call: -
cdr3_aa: CSAREGDREYF
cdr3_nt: TGCAGTGCTAGAGAAGGAGACAGAGAGTACTTC

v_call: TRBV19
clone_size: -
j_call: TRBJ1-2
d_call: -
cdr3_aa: CASGRAGGINYGYTF
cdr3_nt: TGTGCCAGTGGGCGAGCGGGAGGGATTAACTATGGCTACACCTTC

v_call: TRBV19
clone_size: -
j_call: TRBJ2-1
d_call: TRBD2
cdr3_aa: CASSIRTSGRARMHEQFF
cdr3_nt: TGTGCCAGTAGTATCCGGACTAGCGGGAGGGCCAGGATGCATGAGCAGTTCTTC

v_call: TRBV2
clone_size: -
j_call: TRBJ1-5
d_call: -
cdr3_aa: CASKPLRGQPQHF
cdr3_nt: TGTGCCAGCAAACCACTCCGGGGGCAGCCCCAGCATTTT

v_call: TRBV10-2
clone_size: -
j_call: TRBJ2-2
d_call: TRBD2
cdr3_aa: CASRLLAGVNTGELFF
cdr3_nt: TGCGCCAGCAGATTACTAGCGGGGGTGAACACCGGGGAGCTGTTTTTT

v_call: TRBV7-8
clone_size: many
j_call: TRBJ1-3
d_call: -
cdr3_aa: CASSHSSSGNTIYF
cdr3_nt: TGTGCCAGCAGCCATAGTAGCTCTGGAAACACCATATATTTT